Presented here are 2 T cell receptor beta chains from one specimen sequenced in a study of blood T cells in healthy people across ages. PCR was performed a second time for about 7 to 11 cycles using a sample-barcoded 5' primer and a J-beta primer mix. TCRdb fed the 5' RACE reads into MiXCR, producing one record per CDR3 protein. The table records roughly 2 million distinct CDR3 sequences, around half of them present only once. Specimen: blood. The receptors were sampled from a woman in her forties in good health.

The chain couples TRBV4-1 to TRBJ1-2; D call uncertain. Trimming shortened V by 4 bases and J by 8 bases, and 11 bases separated the two germline ends. CDR3 length: 12 amino acids. CDR1 is MGHRA and CDR2 is YSYEKL in the germline V gene. CDR3 amino acids: CASSPNVGGYTF. CDR3 in DNA: TGCGCCAGCAGCCCGAATGTGGGGGGCTACACCTTC.

The rearrangement uses TRBV29-1 and TRBJ1-2; 7 positions agree with TRBD1. Germline CDR1 and CDR2: SQVTM and ANQGSEA. Trimming removed 6 bases from V and 7 bases from J; junction bases left unmatched: 5. This CDR3 is 11 amino acids long. CDR3 bases: TGCAGCGTAACAGGGGAAGGTGGCTACACCTTC. Amino acid sequence: CSVTGEGGYTF.